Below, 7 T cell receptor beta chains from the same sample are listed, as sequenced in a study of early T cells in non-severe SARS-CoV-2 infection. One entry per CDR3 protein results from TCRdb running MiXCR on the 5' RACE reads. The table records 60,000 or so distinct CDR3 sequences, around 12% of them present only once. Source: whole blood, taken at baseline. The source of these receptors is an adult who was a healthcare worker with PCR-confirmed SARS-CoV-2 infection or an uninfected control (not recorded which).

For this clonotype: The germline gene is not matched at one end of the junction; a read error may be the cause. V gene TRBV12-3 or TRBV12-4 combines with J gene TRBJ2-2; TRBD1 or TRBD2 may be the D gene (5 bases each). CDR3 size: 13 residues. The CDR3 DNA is TGTGCCAGCTGGGGCCTAACACCCGGGGAGCTTTTTTTT. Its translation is CASWGLTPGELFF.

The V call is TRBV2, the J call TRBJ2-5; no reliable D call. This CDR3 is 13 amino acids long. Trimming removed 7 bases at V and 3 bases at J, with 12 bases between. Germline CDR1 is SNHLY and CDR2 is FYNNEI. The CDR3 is CASIADGKETQYF. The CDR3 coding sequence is TGTGCCAGCATCGCCGACGGAAAAGAGACCCAGTACTTC.

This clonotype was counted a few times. CDR3 sequence (DNA): TGTGCCAGCAGTGACTCAGACAGGGGGCCCAATGAGCAGTTCTTC. This sequence encodes CASSDSDRGPNEQFF. The V call is TRBV6-4, the J call TRBJ2-1, with 10 bases fitting TRBD1. The junction had 2 bases not matched to a gene; V was cut back by 0 bases and J by 6 bases. Germline lookup yields CDR1 MRHNA and CDR2 SNTAGT. The CDR3 spans 15 residues.

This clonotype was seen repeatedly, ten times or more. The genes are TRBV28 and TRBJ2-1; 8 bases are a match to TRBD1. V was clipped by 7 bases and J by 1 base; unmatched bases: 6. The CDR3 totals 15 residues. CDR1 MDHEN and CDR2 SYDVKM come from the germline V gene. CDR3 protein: CASMSQGASYNEQFF. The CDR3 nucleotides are TGTGCCAGCATGAGCCAGGGGGCGTCCTACAATGAGCAGTTCTTC.

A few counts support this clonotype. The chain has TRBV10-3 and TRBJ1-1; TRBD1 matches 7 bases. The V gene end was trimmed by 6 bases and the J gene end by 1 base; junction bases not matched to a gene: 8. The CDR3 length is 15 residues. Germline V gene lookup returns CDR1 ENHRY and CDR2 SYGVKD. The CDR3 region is CAISNRGEGNTEAFF. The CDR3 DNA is TGTGCCATCAGCAACAGGGGTGAGGGGAACACTGAAGCTTTCTTT.

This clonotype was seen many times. The CDR3 DNA follows: TGCAGTGCTAGTGAAGGAGAGGATTTGGGGACCGGGGAGCTGTTTTTT. It yields the protein CSASEGEDLGTGELFF. J is TRBJ2-2 and V is TRBV20-1; no clear D gene. Germline CDR1 is DFQATT and CDR2 is SNEGSKA (reference sequence). This CDR3 has 16 amino acids. Trimming left V 3 bases short and J 5 bases short, with 19 bases between.

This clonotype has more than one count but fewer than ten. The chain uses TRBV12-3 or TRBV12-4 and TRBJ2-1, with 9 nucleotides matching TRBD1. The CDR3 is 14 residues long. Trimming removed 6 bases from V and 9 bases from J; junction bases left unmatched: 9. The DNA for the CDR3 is TGTGCCAGCAGGCCCGGGACAGGGAGTACTGAGCAGTTCTTC. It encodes CASRPGTGSTEQFF.